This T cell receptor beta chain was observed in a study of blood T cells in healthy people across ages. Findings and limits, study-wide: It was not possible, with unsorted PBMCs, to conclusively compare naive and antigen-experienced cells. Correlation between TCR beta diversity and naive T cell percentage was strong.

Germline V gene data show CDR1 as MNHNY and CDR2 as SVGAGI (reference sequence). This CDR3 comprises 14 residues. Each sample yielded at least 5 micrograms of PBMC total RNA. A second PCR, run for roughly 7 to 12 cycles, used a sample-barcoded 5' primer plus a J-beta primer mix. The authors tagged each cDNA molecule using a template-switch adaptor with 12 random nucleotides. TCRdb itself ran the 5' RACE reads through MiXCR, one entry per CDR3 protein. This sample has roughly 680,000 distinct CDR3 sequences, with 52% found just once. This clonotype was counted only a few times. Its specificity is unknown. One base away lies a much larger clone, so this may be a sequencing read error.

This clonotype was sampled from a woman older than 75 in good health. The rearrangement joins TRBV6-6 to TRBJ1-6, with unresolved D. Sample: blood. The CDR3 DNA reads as TGTGCCAGCAGTTACGAGGCCAGCTACTCACCCCCCCACTTT. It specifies CASSYEASYSPPHF.